The next 12 T cell receptor beta chains were all read from a single sample in a study of control samples from healthy donors and cancer patients. Here immunoSEQ multiplex PCR was the method, and the copy in TCRdb shows in-frame clones only, minus some. The sample records around 200,000 clones, over 80% being singletons. The sample taken for sequencing was blood. These receptors originate from a man younger than 35 in good health.

This chain links TRBV2 with TRBJ1-6, with no clear D. The V gene's germline CDR1 is SNHLY and CDR2 FYNNEI. The CDR3 runs to 14 residues. V was trimmed by 6 bases and J by 7 bases, leaving 13 bases between them. The CDR3 spells CASSGLNNNSPLHF. In DNA form, the CDR3 reads TGTGCCAGCAGCGGACTGAATAACAATTCACCCCTCCACTTT. Looking up the rest from reference TRBV2 and TRBJ1-6 gives the full variable domain: EPEVTQTPSHQVTQMGQEVILRCVPISNHLYFYWYRQILGQKVEFLVSFYNNEISEKSEIFDDQFSVERPDGSNFTLKIRSTKLEDSAMYFCASSGLNNNSPLHFGNGTRLTVT.

The rearrangement links TRBV7-9 to TRBJ2-3; TRBD2 matches 8 bases. V lost 3 bases and J lost 7; bases outside the gene matches: 9. Germline CDR1 is SEHNR and CDR2 is FQNEAQ (reference sequence). There are 15 residues in the CDR3. CDR3 nucleotide sequence: TGTGCCAGCAGCTTTCGTAGCGGGGCGTGGAATACGCAGTATTTT. It codes for CASSFRSGAWNTQYF.

The rearrangement uses TRBV19 and TRBJ1-5; tentative D call: TRBD1 (6 bases). Germline lookup yields CDR1 LNHDA and CDR2 SQIVND (reference sequence). The CDR3 length is 15 residues. Trimming removed 1 base at V and 1 base at J, with 8 bases between. The CDR3 region is CASSIVGGSNQPQHF. The CDR3, as DNA: TGTGCCAGTAGTATAGTAGGGGGGAGCAATCAGCCCCAGCATTTT.

This chain joins TRBV5-5 and TRBJ1-1, with a possible D match to TRBD1 (5 bases). The V and J ends lost 1 base and 4 bases respectively, with 8 bases between them. This CDR3 contains 13 residues. The germline CDR1 and CDR2 sequences are SGHKS and YYEKEE (reference sequence). The CDR3 here is CASSLSRATEAFF. CDR3 coding DNA: TGTGCCAGCAGCTTGAGCAGGGCCACTGAAGCTTTCTTT.

The chain has TRBV6-1 and TRBJ2-7; D unclear. CDR1 and CDR2 (germline): MNHNS, SASEGT. This CDR3 spans 14 amino acids. The V end lost 1 base, the J end lost 3 bases, and 10 bases lay between the germline ends. The DNA of the CDR3 is TGTGCCAGCAGTGAAGGTGGCTCCAGCTACGAGCAGTACTTC. Translating it yields CASSEGGSSYEQYF.

The chain uses TRBV4-1 and TRBJ1-2; 9 bases match TRBD1. Germline loops: CDR1 MGHRA, CDR2 YSYEKL. CDR3 size: 18 residues. The trim removed 0 bases at V and 4 bases at J, leaving 12 bases unmatched. CDR3 region: CASSQDQPHRDRVYGYTF. The CDR3 DNA sequence: TGCGCCAGCAGCCAAGACCAACCACACCGGGACAGGGTCTATGGCTACACCTTC.

The V call is TRBV4-1, the J call TRBJ1-2; D unresolved. The CDR3 runs to 13 residues. Trimming took off 0 bases at V and 4 bases at J, with 6 bases between the two ends. CDR1 and CDR2 (germline): MGHRA, YSYEKL. CDR3 amino acids: CASSQDGSYGYTF. DNA of the CDR3: TGCGCCAGCAGCCAAGATGGGTCCTATGGCTACACCTTC.

V is TRBV30 and J is TRBJ2-7, with D hard to call. CDR1 and CDR2 (germline): GTSNPN, SVGIG (reference sequence). The V end was cut by 3 bases, the J end by 4 bases, with 16 bases between. This CDR3 region has 14 residues. The CDR3 reads CAWRAGPEYYEQYF. The CDR3 nucleotides read TGTGCCTGGAGGGCCGGGCCGGAATATTACGAGCAGTACTTC.

J is TRBJ1-2 and V is TRBV19; no firm D call. The CDR3 totals 11 residues. The V end lost 7 bases, the J end lost 8 bases, and 11 bases lay between the germline ends. Germline CDR1 is LNHDA and CDR2 is SQIVND (reference sequence). The CDR3 DNA is TGTGCCAGTATCTACCGGGGAGGCTACACCTTC. It translates to CASIYRGGYTF.

The chain employs TRBV9 and TRBJ1-5; D is unclear. The CDR3 runs 15 residues. Germline values: CDR1 SGDLS, CDR2 YYNGEE. Trimming shortened V by 0 bases and J by 3 bases, and 10 bases separated the two germline ends. The CDR3 sequence: CASSVGGAINQPQHF. For the CDR3, the DNA is TGTGCCAGCAGCGTAGGTGGAGCTATCAATCAGCCCCAGCATTTT. The variable domain in full, completed from reference TRBV9 and TRBJ1-5, reads DSGVTQTPKHLITATGQRVTLRCSPRSGDLSVYWYQQSLDQGLQFLIQYYNGEERAKGNILERFSAQQFPDLHSELNLSSLELGDSALYFCASSVGGAINQPQHFGDGTRLSIL.

The CDR3 loop reads CASTKSTGHTNYGYTF. The CDR3, as DNA: TGTGCCAGCACAAAGTCAACGGGACATACCAACTATGGCTACACCTTC. This sequence joins TRBV2 and TRBJ1-2; D might be TRBD1 (6 bases). V was pared by 7 bases and J by 2 bases, with 20 bases between. CDR1 is SNHLY and CDR2 is FYNNEI in the germline V gene. The CDR3 spans 16 residues.

This clone appeared a single time. The CDR3 DNA sequence: TGTGCCAGCAGTTTAAATGGCAATCAGCCCCAGCATTTT. Translating gives CASSLNGNQPQHF. The chain joins TRBV27 to TRBJ1-5, with D unclear. The germline gives CDR1 MNHEY, CDR2 SMNVEV (reference sequence). The germline V and J ends were trimmed by 2 bases and 2 bases, with 4 bases remaining between them. The CDR3 contains 13 residues.